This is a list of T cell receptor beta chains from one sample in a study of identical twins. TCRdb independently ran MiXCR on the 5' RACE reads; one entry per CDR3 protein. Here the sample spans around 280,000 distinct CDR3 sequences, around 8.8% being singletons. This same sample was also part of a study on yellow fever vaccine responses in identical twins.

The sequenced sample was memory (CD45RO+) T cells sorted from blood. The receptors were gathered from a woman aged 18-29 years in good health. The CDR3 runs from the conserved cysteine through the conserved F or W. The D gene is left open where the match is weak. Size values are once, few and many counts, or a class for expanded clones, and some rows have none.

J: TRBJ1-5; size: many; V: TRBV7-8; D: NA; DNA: TGTGCCAGCAGCCTCATACGGGATCAGCCCCAGCATTTT; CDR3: CASSLIRDQPQHF
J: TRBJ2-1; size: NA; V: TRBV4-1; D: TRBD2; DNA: TGCGCCAGCAGCCTTCCGGGACTACAGGCGGTTGAGCAGTTCTTC; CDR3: CASSLPGLQAVEQFF
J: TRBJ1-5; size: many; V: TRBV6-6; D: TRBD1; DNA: TGTGCCAGCAGAGGACAGGGGGTTAATCAGCCCCAGCATTTT; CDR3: CASRGQGVNQPQHF
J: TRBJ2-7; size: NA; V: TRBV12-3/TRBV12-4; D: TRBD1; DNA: TGTGCCAGCAGTTCCCGGGACAGCCCCTACGAGCAGTACTTC; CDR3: CASSSRDSPYEQYF
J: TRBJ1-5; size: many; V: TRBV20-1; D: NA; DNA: TGCAGTGCTACAGGTGGGGTGGGACAGCCCCAGCATTTT; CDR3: CSATGGVGQPQHF
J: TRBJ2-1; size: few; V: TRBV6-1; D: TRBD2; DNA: TGTGCCAGCAGCGACACTAGCGAAGGAATTTTCAATGAGCAGTTCTTC; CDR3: CASSDTSEGIFNEQFF
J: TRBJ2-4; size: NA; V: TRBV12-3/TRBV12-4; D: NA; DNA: TGTGCCAGCAGCGAACTCGAGCCCGCCAAAAACATTCATTACTTC; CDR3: CASSELEPAKNIHYF
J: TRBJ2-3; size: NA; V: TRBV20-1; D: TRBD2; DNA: TGCAGCCCTAGCGGGGGGCTATCGGGATTACCAGATACGCAGTATTTT; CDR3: CSPSGGLSGLPDTQYF
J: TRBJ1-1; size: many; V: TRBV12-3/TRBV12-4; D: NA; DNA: TGTGCCAGCAGCATAAGCGGGAGGAGAGAAGCTTTCTTT; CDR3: CASSISGRREAFF
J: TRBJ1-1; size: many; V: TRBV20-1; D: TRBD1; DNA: TGCAGTGCTAGAGATGTTCGAACCACAGGGGATCCTGAAGCTTTCTTT; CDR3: CSARDVRTTGDPEAFF
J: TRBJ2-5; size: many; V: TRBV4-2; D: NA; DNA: TGTGCCAGCAGCCAAGATGAAAGGACGGGGGTCGGGACCCAGTACTTC; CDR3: CASSQDERTGVGTQYF
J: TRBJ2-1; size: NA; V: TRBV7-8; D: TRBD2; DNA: TGTGCCAGCAGCTTGAGAGCGGGATTCTACAATGAGCAGTTCTTC; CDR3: CASSLRAGFYNEQFF
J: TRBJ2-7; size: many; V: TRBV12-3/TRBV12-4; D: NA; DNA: TGTGCCAGCAGTGATGACAGTTACGAGCAGTACTTC; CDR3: CASSDDSYEQYF
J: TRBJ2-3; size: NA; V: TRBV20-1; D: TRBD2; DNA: TGCAGTTTTAGACTAGCCTCAAGGGCGGATACGCAGTATTTT; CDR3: CSFRLASRADTQYF
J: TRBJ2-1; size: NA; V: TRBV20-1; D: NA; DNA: TGCAGTGTTCTGCCCAACTACAACAATGAGCAGTTCTTC; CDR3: CSVLPNYNNEQFF
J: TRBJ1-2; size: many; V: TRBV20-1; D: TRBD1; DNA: TGCAGTGCTAGAGAGGCGACAGGGCTCGAAGGCTACACCTTC; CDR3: CSAREATGLEGYTF
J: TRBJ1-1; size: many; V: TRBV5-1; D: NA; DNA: TGCGCCAGCAGCTTGTGGGGCCCCCCAAACTTGAACACTGAAGCTTTCTTT; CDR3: CASSLWGPPNLNTEAFF
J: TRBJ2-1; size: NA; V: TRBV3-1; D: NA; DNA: TGTGCCAGCTGCCAAGCCTCATCCGCCTACAATGAGCAGTTCTTC; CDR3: CASCQASSAYNEQFF
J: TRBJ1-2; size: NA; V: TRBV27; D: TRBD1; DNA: TGTGCCAGCACCAAAGGGAAGGGACAGGCATCCCTAGGCTATGGCTACACCTTC; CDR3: CASTKGKGQASLGYGYTF
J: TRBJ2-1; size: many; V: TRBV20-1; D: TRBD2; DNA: TGCAGTGCTGGGCGGGAACTAGCGAGTAATGAGCAGTTCTTC; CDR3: CSAGRELASNEQFF
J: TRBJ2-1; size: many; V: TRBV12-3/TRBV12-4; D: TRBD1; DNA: TGTGCCAGCAGACAACCCGGGACAGGGGTGTACAATGAGCAGTTCTTC; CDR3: CASRQPGTGVYNEQFF
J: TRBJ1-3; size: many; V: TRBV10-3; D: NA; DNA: TGTGCCATCAGTGACCAGGACGGAAACACCATATATTTT; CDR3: CAISDQDGNTIYF
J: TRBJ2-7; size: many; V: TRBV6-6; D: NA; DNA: TGTGCCAGCAGATCTGGGAACGAGCAGTACTTC; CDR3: CASRSGNEQYF
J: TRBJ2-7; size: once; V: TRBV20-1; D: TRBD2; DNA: TGCAGTGCTAGAGATGCCCTAGCGGGAGGGTGGCTTAACGAGCAGTACTTC; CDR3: CSARDALAGGWLNEQYF
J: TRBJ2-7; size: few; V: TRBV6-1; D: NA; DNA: TGTGCCAGCAGTGAAGTGGCACACTACGAGCAGTACTTC; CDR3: CASSEVAHYEQYF
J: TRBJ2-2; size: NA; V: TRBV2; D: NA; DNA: TGTGCCAGCAGTGAAAGGACATCCCGTAAAGTTGGCGGGGAGCTGTTTTTT; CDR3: CASSERTSRKVGGELFF
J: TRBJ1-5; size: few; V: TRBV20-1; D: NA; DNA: TGCAGTGCTAGGGGAGCAGGGTCTGGTCAGCCCCAGCATTTT; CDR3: CSARGAGSGQPQHF
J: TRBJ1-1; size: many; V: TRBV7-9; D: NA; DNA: TGTGCCAGCAGCCGCCCACAGGGAAACACTGAAGCTTTCTTT; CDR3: CASSRPQGNTEAFF
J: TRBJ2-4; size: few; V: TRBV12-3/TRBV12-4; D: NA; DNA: TGTGCCAGCAGTTTCGACATTACCAAAAACATTCAGTACTTC; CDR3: CASSFDITKNIQYF
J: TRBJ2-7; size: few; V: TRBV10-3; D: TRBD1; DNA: TGTGCCATCAGTGCTGACGGGACAGGGGTTTACGAGCAGTACTTC; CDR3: CAISADGTGVYEQYF
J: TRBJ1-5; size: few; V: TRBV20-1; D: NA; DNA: TGCAGTGCTAGTCGGCAGGGCTCCAATCAGCCCCAGCATTTT; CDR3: CSASRQGSNQPQHF
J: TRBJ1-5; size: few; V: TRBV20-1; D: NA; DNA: TGCAGTGCTAGTCAGCCGAATCAGCCCCAGCATTTT; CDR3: CSASQPNQPQHF
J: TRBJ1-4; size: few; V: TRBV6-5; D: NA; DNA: TGTGCCAGCAGTTACTCGATAGGGCTCGAAAAACTGTTTTTT; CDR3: CASSYSIGLEKLFF
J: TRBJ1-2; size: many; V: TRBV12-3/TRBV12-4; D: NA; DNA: TGTGCCAGCAGTTCCGGGACACCCGGTAGCTACACCTTC; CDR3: CASSSGTPGSYTF
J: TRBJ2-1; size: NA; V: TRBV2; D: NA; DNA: TGTACCTTCAGTCCGGCCCCCCTACTAGCAGGCTCCTACAATGAGCAGTTCTTC; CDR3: CTFSPAPLLAGSYNEQFF
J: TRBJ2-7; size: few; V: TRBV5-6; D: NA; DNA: TGTGCCAGCAGCTACACGGGGGCCATCTACGAGCAGTACTTC; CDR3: CASSYTGAIYEQYF
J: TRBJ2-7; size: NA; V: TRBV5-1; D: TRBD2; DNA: TGCGCCAGCAGCTTGGTAGGGACTAGCGGGAGTCTTCACGAGCAGTACTTC; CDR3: CASSLVGTSGSLHEQYF
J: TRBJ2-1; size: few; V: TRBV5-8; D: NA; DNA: TGTGCCAGCAGCTTGGCAACACCCCCAAGTGAGCAGTTCTTC; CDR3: CASSLATPPSEQFF
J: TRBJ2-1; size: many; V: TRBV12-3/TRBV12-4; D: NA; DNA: TGTGCCAGCAGTCTCCAACTAGAAAGGTGGGCAAGGCAGTTCTTC; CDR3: CASSLQLERWARQFF
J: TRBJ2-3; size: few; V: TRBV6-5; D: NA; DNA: TGTGCCAGCACCATGACTCGTCCGGGTGGGTCAGATACGCAGTATTTT; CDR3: CASTMTRPGGSDTQYF
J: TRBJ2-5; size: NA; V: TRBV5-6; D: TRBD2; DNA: TGTGCCAGCAGCCAGGGACTAGCGGGGGGGGTTCAAGAGACCCAGTACTTC; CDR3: CASSQGLAGGVQETQYF
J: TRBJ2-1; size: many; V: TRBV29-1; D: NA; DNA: TGCAGCGTTGACCAGCTAGAAAGAACGGAGTCCTACAATGAGCAGTTCTTC; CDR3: CSVDQLERTESYNEQFF
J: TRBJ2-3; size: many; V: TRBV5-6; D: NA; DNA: TGTGCCAGCAGCTTGGCCCTAGACAGGACCTTCACAGATACGCAGTATTTT; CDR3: CASSLALDRTFTDTQYF
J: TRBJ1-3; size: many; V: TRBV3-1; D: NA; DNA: TGTGCCAGCAGCCAAAGATCAGGCCGGAACTCTGGAAACACCATATATTTT; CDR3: CASSQRSGRNSGNTIYF
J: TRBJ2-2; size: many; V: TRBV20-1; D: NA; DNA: TGCAGTGCTAGAGAAGTTATCACCGGGGAGCTGTTTTTT; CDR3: CSAREVITGELFF
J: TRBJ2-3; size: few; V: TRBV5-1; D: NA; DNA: TGCGCCAGCAGCTTGGACGGCGGTCGCGGCACAGATACGCAGTATTTT; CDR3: CASSLDGGRGTDTQYF
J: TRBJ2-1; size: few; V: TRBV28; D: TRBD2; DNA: TGTGCCAGCAGTTTATTGACTAGCGGGAGCAATGAGCAGTTCTTC; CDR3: CASSLLTSGSNEQFF
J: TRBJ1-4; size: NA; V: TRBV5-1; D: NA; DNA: TGCGCCAGCAGCGGAGACACGAAGGGTGAAAAACTGTTTTTT; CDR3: CASSGDTKGEKLFF
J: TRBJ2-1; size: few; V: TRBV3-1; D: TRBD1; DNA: TGTGCCAGCAGCCTCAGGGGGTGGTCCTACAATGAGCAGTTCTTC; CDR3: CASSLRGWSYNEQFF
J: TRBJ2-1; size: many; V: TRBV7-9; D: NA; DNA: TGTGCCAGCACCTTTGGCGGGGTAGAGCAGTTCTTC; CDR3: CASTFGGVEQFF
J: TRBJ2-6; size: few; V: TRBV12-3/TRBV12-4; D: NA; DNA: TGTGCCAGCAGTTCCGGACGGGACTCTGGGGCCAACGTCCTGACTTTC; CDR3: CASSSGRDSGANVLTF
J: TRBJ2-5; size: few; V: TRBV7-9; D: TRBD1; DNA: TGTGCCAGCAGAGACAACAGGGGAGAGACCCAGTACTTC; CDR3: CASRDNRGETQYF
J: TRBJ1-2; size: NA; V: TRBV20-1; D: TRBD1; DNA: TGCAGTGCTAGAGGGGGACAGGGTGGCTCTAACTATGGCTACACCTTC; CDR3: CSARGGQGGSNYGYTF
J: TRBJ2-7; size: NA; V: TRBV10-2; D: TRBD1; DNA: TGCGCCAGCAGCATAGACAGGGGGCGGATCTACGAGCAGTACTTC; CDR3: CASSIDRGRIYEQYF
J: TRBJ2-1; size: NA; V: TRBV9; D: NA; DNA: TGTGCCAGCAGCTCAGCCCCGACAGCGTTTGGCTACAATGAGCAGTTCTTC; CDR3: CASSSAPTAFGYNEQFF
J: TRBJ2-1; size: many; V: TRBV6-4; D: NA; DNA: TGTGCCAGCAGTGACTCACGGAACAATGAGCAGTTCTTC; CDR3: CASSDSRNNEQFF
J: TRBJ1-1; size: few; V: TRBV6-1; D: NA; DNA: TGTGCCAGCCGAGGGGACACCGCAAAAAACACTGAAGCTTTCTTT; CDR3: CASRGDTAKNTEAFF
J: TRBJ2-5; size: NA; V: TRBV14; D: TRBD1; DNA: TGTGCCAGCAGCCTCGCTAGGACAGGCCAAGAGACCCAGTACTTC; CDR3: CASSLARTGQETQYF
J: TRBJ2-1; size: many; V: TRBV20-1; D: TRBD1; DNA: TGCAGTGCTAGAGATCGCAGGGGGAGATTCGAAGAGCAGTTCTTC; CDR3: CSARDRRGRFEEQFF